The rows below give T cell receptor beta chains drawn from one sample of a study of T cell responses to AZD1222 COVID-19 vaccine. TCRdb's table, derived via immunoSEQ multiplex PCR, lists solely in-frame clones and lacks some. The table shows approximately 90,000 clones, with about 88% occurring only once. The source material was peripheral blood, sampled on day 0 of AZD1222 vaccination. These receptors originate from an adult in good health. Both conserved end residues are part of each CDR3. D genes are given only for firm matches. The listing skips clone size in some rows; elsewhere it reads once, few, many or a size class.

TRBV18,once,TRBJ1-5,NA,TGTGCCAGCTCACAGGGGGGCAATCAGCCCCAGCATTTT,CASSQGGNQPQHF
TRBV20-1,NA,TRBJ2-5,TRBD1,TGCAGTGCTAGTAGCTGGGACAGGGAAGAGACCCAGTACTTC,CSASSWDREETQYF
TRBV28,NA,TRBJ1-6,NA,TGTGCCAGCAGTAGAGGGCCAGCCTTGTATTCACCCCTCCACTTT,CASSRGPALYSPLHF
TRBV5-1,NA,TRBJ1-1,NA,TGCGCCAGCAGCTTGGGGTATGATAGGCACACTGAAGCTTTCTTT,CASSLGYDRHTEAFF
TRBV19,NA,TRBJ2-4,TRBD1,TGTGCCAGTAGTACCCGGACAGGGGCAAGCGCCCTAGCCAAAAACATTCAGTACTTC,CASSTRTGASALAKNIQYF
TRBV10-3,NA,TRBJ2-2,NA,TGTGCCATCAGTGCGGGGGCCCAGATCCTCGGGGAGCTGTTTTTT,CAISAGAQILGELFF
TRBV6-5,NA,TRBJ2-2,NA,TGTGCCACCGGGTGGAGGGGGCCCGGGGAGCTGTTTTTT,CATGWRGPGELFF
TRBV27,NA,TRBJ1-6,NA,TGTGCCAGCAGTTCGAACCCCGGGACGTTTAATTCACCCCTCCACTTT,CASSSNPGTFNSPLHF
TRBV29-1,NA,TRBJ1-2,NA,TGCAGCGTTGAAGCCTATCTGGGGCGTTATGGCTACACCTTC,CSVEAYLGRYGYTF
TRBV5-1,NA,TRBJ2-6,NA,TGCGCCAGCAGCTTGGGGGCAGCTGGGGCCAACGTCCTGACTTTC,CASSLGAAGANVLTF
TRBV19,NA,TRBJ2-7,TRBD1,TGTGCCAGTAGTATACGACAGGGTAACGAGCAGTACTTC,CASSIRQGNEQYF
TRBV9,NA,TRBJ1-1,NA,TGTGCCAGCAGCCCTGACAGGAACCTTGAAGCTTTCTTT,CASSPDRNLEAFF
TRBV7-9,NA,TRBJ1-6,TRBD1,TGTGCCAGCAGCTTAACGACAGGGGGCAATTCACCCCTCCACTTT,CASSLTTGGNSPLHF
TRBV28,NA,TRBJ1-6,TRBD1,TGTGCCAGCAGACCTGACAGGGTCCCAAATTCACCCCTCCACTTT,CASRPDRVPNSPLHF
TRBV2,NA,TRBJ1-1,TRBD1,TGTGCCAGCAGTCCCCGGGACAGGAACACTGAAGCTTTCTTT,CASSPRDRNTEAFF
TRBV27,NA,TRBJ1-1,NA,TGTGCCAGCAGCAAAAGGAGGACTCACACTGAAGCTTTCTTT,CASSKRRTHTEAFF
TRBV24-1,NA,TRBJ1-5,TRBD1,TGTGCCACCGGGACAGGGTCTATGCCCCAGCATTTT,CATGTGSMPQHF
TRBV6-5,NA,TRBJ1-3,NA,TGTGCCAGCAGTTTGGGGGCGGGAAACACCATATATTTT,CASSLGAGNTIYF
TRBV14,NA,TRBJ1-5,NA,TGTGCCAGCAGCCTCATGGTGGGTCAGCCCCAGCATTTT,CASSLMVGQPQHF
TRBV6-5,NA,TRBJ2-1,TRBD2,TGTGCCAGCAGTTACGGGGCGGGGGAATACAATGAGCAGTTCTTC,CASSYGAGEYNEQFF
TRBV2,NA,TRBJ1-4,NA,TGTGCCAGCAGTGAAGGCGGGGTAGGGGAAAAACTGTTTTTT,CASSEGGVGEKLFF
TRBV6-5,once,TRBJ2-7,NA,TGTGCCAGCAGTTACTCCGGTAGGGAGCAGTACTTC,CASSYSGREQYF
TRBV4-1,NA,TRBJ2-2,NA,TGCGCCAGCAGCCAAGAATATCGCACCGGGGAGCTGTTTTTT,CASSQEYRTGELFF
TRBV19,NA,TRBJ2-5,NA,TGTGCCAGTAACCCTTCAGGCTCTTGGGAGACCCAGTACTTC,CASNPSGSWETQYF
TRBV9,NA,TRBJ1-1,NA,TGTGCCAGCAGCCCAGGGACCCTCGAGGTAGCTTTCTTT,CASSPGTLEVAFF
TRBV12-5,NA,TRBJ2-7,NA,TGTGCTAGTGGTCCGGACGGGCGCTACGAGCAGTACTTC,CASGPDGRYEQYF
TRBV7-2,NA,TRBJ2-1,TRBD2,TGTGCCAGCAGCTTGACCGGGGGGGCGGGTGAGCAGTTCTTC,CASSLTGGAGEQFF
TRBV18,NA,TRBJ2-5,NA,TGTGCCAGCTCACCGATGCACAGCCAAGAGACCCAGTACTTC,CASSPMHSQETQYF
TRBV30,once,TRBJ1-1,NA,TGTGCCTGGACGTTGCAGGGGTTGAACACTGAAGCTTTCTTT,CAWTLQGLNTEAFF
TRBV13,NA,TRBJ1-1,NA,TGTGCCAGCAGCGCATACTACGACGGGGGAGCTTTCTTT,CASSAYYDGGAFF
TRBV20-1,NA,TRBJ1-2,TRBD1,TGCAGTGCAGGGACAGTCCGTGGCTACACCTTC,CSAGTVRGYTF
TRBV18,NA,TRBJ2-7,TRBD1,TGTGCCAGCTCAGGGGGACAGGGGGCCCCCTACGAGCAGTACTTC,CASSGGQGAPYEQYF
TRBV14,NA,TRBJ1-2,TRBD1,TGTGCCAGCAGCCTTTCCGGGACAGGGCTCGGCTACACCTTC,CASSLSGTGLGYTF
TRBV28,NA,TRBJ2-1,TRBD1,TGTGCCAGCAGGTTGCCAGGCATGCGACAGGGGTTCTTC,CASRLPGMRQGFF
TRBV10-3,NA,TRBJ1-2,TRBD1,TGTGCCATCAGTACCCAGGGGGCGCCTGGCTACACCTTC,CAISTQGAPGYTF
TRBV12-3/TRBV12-4,NA,TRBJ1-1,NA,TGTGCCAGCAGTTTAGAGGGTAACACTGAAGCTTTCTTT,CASSLEGNTEAFF
TRBV6-5,once,TRBJ2-7,NA,TGTGCCAGCAGTTACAGCAGCCTGTTGACCTACGAGCAGTACTTC,CASSYSSLLTYEQYF
TRBV6-5,NA,TRBJ2-1,TRBD2,TGTGCCAGCAGTACAATAGCGGGGGGCCGTCGGGAGCAGTTCTTC,CASSTIAGGRREQFF
TRBV18,NA,TRBJ1-1,TRBD1,TGTGCCAGCTCACCTAGACAGGGCGGTATGAACACTGAAGCTTTCTTT,CASSPRQGGMNTEAFF
TRBV5-8,once,TRBJ2-3,NA,TGTGCCAGCAATATAAAAACTGGGCCTACAGATACGCAGTATTTT,CASNIKTGPTDTQYF
TRBV7-3,once,TRBJ2-3,NA,TGTGCCAGCAGCCCAACCGGGACTCCCGAGGCGCAGTATTTT,CASSPTGTPEAQYF
TRBV2,NA,TRBJ1-5,NA,TGTGCCAGCAGTGGCCCGATAATTAGCAATCAGCCCCAGCATTTT,CASSGPIISNQPQHF